Described below is a single T cell receptor (beta chain) sequence and its context. What it binds is unknown. The data originate from a study of cytomegalovirus exposure and HLA in healthy donors. In the study overall: Out of roughly 170 million T cells, an earlier analysis found around 120 million unique TCR beta sequences in total. Within the Caucasian-associated ancestry cluster were roughly 82% of the approximately 400 genotyped donors. Whole-study findings and limits: In vitro testing confirmed three CMV-associated chains as specific for CMV antigens. TCR beta chains numbering more than 150 were designated cytomegalovirus-associated.

Germline V lookup: CDR1 SGDLS, CDR2 YYNGEE. The CDR3 is 15 residues long. PCR used 60 Vbeta primers and 13 Jbeta primers. This table comes from immunoSEQ multiplex PCR, and its TCRdb copy is limited to in-frame clones, with some not included. The sample includes approximately 75,000 clones, over 50% of them seen just once. Sample: PBMCs. The rearrangement joins TRBV9 to TRBJ2-5; D possibly corresponds to TRBD2 (6 bases). The end of the DNA aligns better with TRBJ2-7, so the J call may be wrong. The sequence derives from a man in his forties in good health and CMV-seropositive. DNA of the CDR3: TGTGCCAGCAGCGGCGGGACCGGCTCCCTTTACGAGCAGTACTTC. Amino acid sequence: CASSGGTGSLYEQYF.